This TCR beta chain emerged from a study of blood T cell repertoires in COVID-19 (dated by TCRdb to 2018 to 2021). Study-wide context: The collaborator samples originated in the United States, Italy and Spain and spanned the acute and convalescent phases of COVID-19. The prospective study material was composed of cDNA or gDNA derived from T cells, B-cell-depleted T cells, or PBMCs. Deeply sampled blood TCRbeta repertoires from subjects exposed to, actively infected with, or recovered from COVID-19 were included in the dataset. A freely available public database, intended as a resource for researchers studying the immune response to SARS-CoV-2, is where the repertoires were released. Samples were obtained from the ongoing ImmuneRACE study (first 160 participants) and from 1,254 subjects provided by 6 global collaborators. A de-identified subject ID, COVID-19 status, age in years and sex were almost always included in the sample metadata. Where available, HLA class I and class II types were taken from metadata supplied by the sample provider and were not determined by assay-based typing. Results the study describes overall, beyond this receptor: The quantity of clinical and demographic metadata differed by source and by participant and was supplied without curation.

V is cut back by 5 bases and J by 0 bases, with 8 bases in the junction unmatched. The CDR3 spans 18 residues, from the cysteine through the phenylalanine. Here the CDR3 DNA is all that survives: 54 bases in frame from base 1. CDR1 and CDR2, per the germline V gene, are SGHVS and FQNEAQ. TCRbeta CDR3 regions were amplified from genomic DNA using the immunoSEQ Assay, a bias-controlled multiplex PCR. Under the source paper's analysis protocol: Within the assay, amplification of reference gene primers was used to estimate how many nucleated cells each sample contained. To quantify the absolute abundance of each unique TCRbeta CDR3 rearrangement, sequence reads were collapsed and filtered. For each sample, productive Simpson clonality was calculated by taking the square root of Simpson's diversity index across productive rearrangements. The clones in this table, taken by TCRdb from immuneACCESS, are in-frame only. Not every clone is retained; where verified, under half of the shortfall comes from an unresolved V gene, and the cause of the rest is unknown. That table is the source of V, J and clone size, and D and trimming were worked out from the DNA. Across this sample there are approximately 250,000 clones, with around 84% seen only once. In total, the top ten clones hold around 3.9% of the sample.

Notes on this clone: No cognate antigen has been identified for it. No per-base quality is available; no much larger clone lies one base away.

Participants in the prospective study were enrolled through a virtual design, were aged 18 to 89 years, and lived in about two dozen United States geographic areas. In the prospective study, participants were assigned to cohorts based on the clinical history participants reported in a screening survey and a study questionnaire. Mobile phlebotomists in the prospective study collected whole blood, serum and a nasopharyngeal or oropharyngeal swab from every participant. Additional blood draws and questionnaires over a 2-month period could optionally be provided by prospective study participants. Blood samples from the prospective study were shipped frozen or at room temperature prior to DNA extraction.

The rearrangement joined TRBV7-8 to TRBJ2-3; 13 bases in the junction line up with TRBD2. The source is a young man with acute COVID-19. The sequenced sample was PBMCs or T cells enriched from blood (not recorded which). In nucleotide form, the sequence is TGTGCCAGCAGCGTAACGGGACTAGCGGGAACTAGCACAGATACGCAGTATTTT. It encodes CASSVTGLAGTSTDTQYF.